The rows below give T cell receptor beta chains drawn from one sample of a study of blood T cell repertoires in COVID-19. TCRdb keeps only in-frame clones here, not all; method: immunoSEQ multiplex PCR. The sample has some 240,000 clones; approximately 83% are singletons. The specimen was PBMCs or T cells enriched from blood (not recorded which). Receptors originate from a man aged 50 to 60 who had recovered from COVID-19. The CDR3 runs from the conserved cysteine through the conserved F or W.

TRBV4-1,CASSRQGMVETQYF
TRBV9,CASSVAGTNEKLFF
TRBV19,CASSIYTTRGLYGYTF
TRBV6-2/TRBV6-3,CASSYHQGGYIQYF
TRBV10-3,CAISADADYGYTF
TRBV2,CASSRQAEETQYF
TRBV7-9,CASSSQTRLAGRSYNEQFF
TRBV11-3,CASSQGTGLNEQFF
TRBV14,CASSQTGRSSYEQYF
TRBV6-6,CASSYVDRGAYEQYF
TRBV7-8,CASSASGETQYF
TRBV4-2,CASSRGTGTSGGTDTQYF
TRBV2,CASSRTGGGELFF
TRBV7-9,CASSLGLASSYEQYF
TRBV27,CASTDGLSYEQYF
TRBV5-4,CASSLAPTGDGELFF
TRBV7-9,CASSHGTGIRNQPQHF
TRBV18,CASSPPTSGSIPYEQYF
TRBV3-1/TRBV3-2,CASRTGGQETQYF
TRBV5-1,CASSLSIGTGELFF
TRBV19,CASSFGRDRTPLGYTF
TRBV6-1,CASSEAGGRANEKLFF
TRBV6-4,CASRGRQDREPMNTEAFF